Detailed here is one TCR beta chain. Generated by immunoSEQ multiplex PCR, the TCRdb table keeps only in-frame clones and is missing some. The table includes approximately 75,000 clones, about 97% detected once. These data belong to a study of technical replicates of blood from a few donors. The V gene end was trimmed by 2 bases and the J gene end by 5 bases; junction bases not matched to a gene: 9. Looked up from germline, CDR1 is SGHDN and CDR2 is FVKESK. This CDR3 is 16 amino acids long. The gene calls are TRBV14 and TRBJ2-1; TRBD2 aligns across 7 bases. The sequencing input was T cells isolated from PBMCs. This clonotype originated in a human donor in good health. The CDR3 reads CASSQMKRGYNNEQFF. The CDR3, as DNA: TGTGCCAGCAGCCAAATGAAGCGGGGCTATAACAATGAGCAGTTCTTC.